The clone carrying this T cell receptor beta chain was counted ten times or more. What it recognizes is unknown. The data are from a study of shared clonotypes between healthy human individuals. The V and J ends lost 6 bases and 4 bases, in that order; junction bases with no gene match: 15. This CDR3 has 16 amino acids. Looked up from germline, CDR1 is MDHEN and CDR2 is SYDVKM. The assay was immunoSEQ multiplex PCR, and TCRdb's table has in-frame clones only and misses some. The sample contains some 1.1 million clones, 77% of which appear only once. Study findings and constraints: With a handful of donors compared, about 5% of naive CD4 clonotypes were shared. Rarefaction indicated that sorted-subset sequencing remained incomplete although depth was large. Sampling used blood alone; tissue repertoires probably differ.

Sequenced: memory CD4+ T cells from PBMCs. The subset was: CD45RA-negative fraction. The chain is built from TRBV28 and TRBJ2-7, with 7 nucleotides matching TRBD1. The clonotype originates from a man younger than 35 in good health. Some clones in this sample may be carry-over from other donors' samples. In DNA, the CDR3 is TGTGCCAGCAGCGCAGGTCTCGGGGACAGAAGATACGAGCAGTACTTC. Residues: CASSAGLGDRRYEQYF.